Listed below are T cell receptor beta chains from one sample, sequenced in a study of T-cell reconstitution after alpha-beta-depleted transplantation in children. TCRdb analysed the PCR reads with MiXCR anew, one entry per CDR3 protein. The profile shows approximately 270,000 distinct CDR3 sequences, 9.9% of them singletons. The source was PBMCs from the stem cell graft donor, collected from the stem cell graft. Source of these receptors: a human donor who donated a stem cell graft to a child with SCID. CDR3s include the opening cysteine and the closing phenylalanine or tryptophan. The D gene is left open where the match is weak. Clone size is given for some rows only: seen once, a few or many times, or a class if the clone is expanded.

J: TRBJ2-3; size: many; D: TRBD1; V: TRBV5-1; DNA: TGCGCCAGCAGCCCGGGACAGGGGCTTGGCACAGATACGCAGTATTTT; CDR3: CASSPGQGLGTDTQYF
J: TRBJ2-7; size: few; D: TRBD1; V: TRBV20-1; DNA: TGCAGTGCCAAACAGGGGTACTCCTACGAGCAGTACTTC; CDR3: CSAKQGYSYEQYF
J: TRBJ2-2; size: many; D: TRBD1; V: TRBV6-2/TRBV6-3; DNA: TGTGCCAGCAGTCCGGGACAGGTCCTTTCCGGGGAGCTGTTTTTT; CDR3: CASSPGQVLSGELFF
J: TRBJ2-7; size: .; D: TRBD1; V: TRBV20-1; DNA: TGCAGTGCACCGGGACAGGGTATCGAGCAGTACTTC; CDR3: CSAPGQGIEQYF
J: TRBJ1-4; size: few; D: .; V: TRBV2; DNA: TGTGCCAGCAGTGGTGGACAGATCGAAAAACTGTTTTTT; CDR3: CASSGGQIEKLFF
J: TRBJ1-1; size: few; D: .; V: TRBV4-1; DNA: TGCGCCAGCAGCCAATCTCCGGCGAACACTGAAGCTTTCTTT; CDR3: CASSQSPANTEAFF
J: TRBJ2-5; size: many; D: .; V: TRBV5-1; DNA: TGCGCCAGCAGCTTGAAACGCGCAGGGGGGTTACAAGAGACCCAGTACTTC; CDR3: CASSLKRAGGLQETQYF
J: TRBJ2-1; size: .; D: .; V: TRBV10-3; DNA: TGTGCCATCAGTGAGAGGGACAACTACAATGAGCAGTTCTTC; CDR3: CAISERDNYNEQFF
J: TRBJ1-1; size: few; D: .; V: TRBV19; DNA: TGTGCCAGTAGAAAGGGGGGGTTCGGCACTGAAGCTTTCTTT; CDR3: CASRKGGFGTEAFF
J: TRBJ2-1; size: .; D: .; V: TRBV19; DNA: TGTGCCAGTAGTATAGATACGGGGAGCTCCTACAATGAGCAGTTCTTC; CDR3: CASSIDTGSSYNEQFF
J: TRBJ2-5; size: .; D: .; V: TRBV5-1; DNA: TGCGCCAGCAGCTTGTTAATGGGGACGAACCAAGAGACCCAGTACTTC; CDR3: CASSLLMGTNQETQYF
J: TRBJ2-5; size: .; D: TRBD1; V: TRBV6-5; DNA: TGTGCCAGCAGTTACCCAGGGGGGACCCAGTACTTC; CDR3: CASSYPGGTQYF
J: TRBJ2-3; size: many; D: TRBD2; V: TRBV6-5; DNA: TGTGCCAGCAGTTACTTTAGCGGGGGGCTCACAGATACGCAGTATTTT; CDR3: CASSYFSGGLTDTQYF
J: TRBJ2-6; size: few; D: .; V: TRBV27; DNA: TGTGCCACCGTAAGCCCCTCTGGGGCCAACGTCCTGACTTTC; CDR3: CATVSPSGANVLTF
J: TRBJ1-2; size: .; D: .; V: TRBV6-1; DNA: TGTGCCAGCAGTGAAGTTTCAGGCGCCAATGGCTACACCTTC; CDR3: CASSEVSGANGYTF
J: TRBJ2-1; size: .; D: .; V: TRBV7-9; DNA: TGTGCCAGCAGCTCGCCAGATCTCTCCTACAATGAGCAGTTCTTC; CDR3: CASSSPDLSYNEQFF
J: TRBJ2-5; size: .; D: TRBD2; V: TRBV6-5; DNA: TGTGCCAGCAGTTACTCTTCTAGCGGGGGACAAGAGACCCAGTACTTC; CDR3: CASSYSSSGGQETQYF
J: TRBJ2-1; size: many; D: TRBD2; V: TRBV6-4; DNA: TGTGCCAGCAGTGAGTCTAGCGGGGGGGCCAATGAGCAGTTCTTC; CDR3: CASSESSGGANEQFF
J: TRBJ2-7; size: many; D: TRBD2; V: TRBV29-1; DNA: TGCAGCGTCCTCGCATGGGGGGGGGAGATCTACGAGCAGTACTTC; CDR3: CSVLAWGGEIYEQYF
J: TRBJ1-5; size: .; D: .; V: TRBV2; DNA: TGTGCCAGCAGTGAATCCTTAGCCACCCAGCCCCAGCATTTT; CDR3: CASSESLATQPQHF
J: TRBJ2-3; size: few; D: TRBD1; V: TRBV20-1; DNA: TGCAGTGCTAGTATTGGGGGACAGAGAACAGATACGCAGTATTTT; CDR3: CSASIGGQRTDTQYF
J: TRBJ1-1; size: few; D: TRBD1; V: TRBV7-8; DNA: TGTGCCAGCAGCGAAGGGGGCCAGAACACTGAAGCTTTCTTT; CDR3: CASSEGGQNTEAFF
J: TRBJ1-3; size: .; D: .; V: TRBV9; DNA: TGTGACAGCAGCGTAGCCGCTTCTGGAAACACCATATATTTT; CDR3: CDSSVAASGNTIYF
J: TRBJ1-1; size: .; D: .; V: TRBV5-1; DNA: TGCGCCAGCAGCTTGGGGACAGCCATTAACACTGAAGCTTTCTTT; CDR3: CASSLGTAINTEAFF
J: TRBJ2-1; size: few; D: TRBD2; V: TRBV11-2; DNA: TGTGCCAGCTCTAGGCTAGCGGGGGGCCAAAGCTCCTACAATGAGCAGTTCTTC; CDR3: CASSRLAGGQSSYNEQFF
J: TRBJ2-7; size: few; D: TRBD1; V: TRBV7-9; DNA: TGTGCCAGCAGCTTGGGCGGGACAGGGCAGTACGAGCAGTACTTC; CDR3: CASSLGGTGQYEQYF
J: TRBJ2-3; size: .; D: TRBD2; V: TRBV6-2/TRBV6-3; DNA: TGTGCCAGCAGTTACGAAGTTAGCGGGGGGACAGATACGCAGTATTTT; CDR3: CASSYEVSGGTDTQYF
J: TRBJ2-5; size: .; D: TRBD1; V: TRBV5-1; DNA: TGCGCCAGCAGCTGGAGAGGGGACAGGGGAGAGACCCAGTACTTC; CDR3: CASSWRGDRGETQYF
J: TRBJ2-7; size: few; D: .; V: TRBV10-3; DNA: TGTGCCATCAGTCCACAACAGGGAGCCCCCGAGCAGTACTTC; CDR3: CAISPQQGAPEQYF
J: TRBJ2-2; size: .; D: TRBD1; V: TRBV6-1; DNA: TGTGCCAGCGCCCAGAGGGGGCTTAGAACCGGGGAGCTGTTTTTT; CDR3: CASAQRGLRTGELFF
J: TRBJ1-1; size: .; D: .; V: TRBV28; DNA: TGTGCCAGCCGTCGGGGAGATGCTTTCTTT; CDR3: CASRRGDAFF
J: TRBJ1-1; size: .; D: .; V: TRBV10-1; DNA: TGCGCCAGCAGTGTAAAGGCGAACACTGAAGCTTTCTTT; CDR3: CASSVKANTEAFF
J: TRBJ2-1; size: many; D: TRBD2; V: TRBV7-3; DNA: TGTGCCAGCAGCTTAAGGATCGCTAGCGGGGACAATGAGCAGTTCTTC; CDR3: CASSLRIASGDNEQFF
J: TRBJ2-2; size: .; D: .; V: TRBV5-1; DNA: TGCGCCAGCAGCTTGTCAGGGCTGTACACCGGGGAGCTGTTTTTT; CDR3: CASSLSGLYTGELFF
J: TRBJ1-5; size: .; D: .; V: TRBV3-1; DNA: TGTGCCAGCAGCCAGCGGGGCGGCAATCAGCCCCAGCATTTT; CDR3: CASSQRGGNQPQHF
J: TRBJ2-1; size: .; D: .; V: TRBV20-1; DNA: TGCAGTGCTAGAGTTAGGGGGAGGGGCACCTACAATGAGCAGTTCTTC; CDR3: CSARVRGRGTYNEQFF
J: TRBJ2-1; size: .; D: TRBD2; V: TRBV27; DNA: TGTGCCAGCAGTTTTAGACTAGCGGGGGAGGGTGAGCAGTTCTTC; CDR3: CASSFRLAGEGEQFF
J: TRBJ2-2; size: few; D: .; V: TRBV27; DNA: TGTGCCAGCAGTTTATTCCAGGGAAGGAGCACCGGGGAGCTGTTTTTT; CDR3: CASSLFQGRSTGELFF
J: TRBJ2-1; size: many; D: TRBD2; V: TRBV7-3; DNA: TGTGCCAGCAGCTTAAGGGGTCGGGGGGATCACAATGAGCAGTTCTTC; CDR3: CASSLRGRGDHNEQFF
J: TRBJ2-1; size: .; D: .; V: TRBV28; DNA: TGTGCCAGCAGAGCCTCCGGGTGGGTTGGGTTCTTC; CDR3: CASRASGWVGFF
J: TRBJ2-3; size: few; D: TRBD2; V: TRBV7-9; DNA: TGTGCCAGCAGGTACCTAGCGGGGGGGCCCGCAGATACGCAGTATTTT; CDR3: CASRYLAGGPADTQYF
J: TRBJ2-1; size: .; D: .; V: TRBV7-9; DNA: TGTGCCAGCAGCTCAGGACTGTATACCTACAATGAGCAGTTCTTC; CDR3: CASSSGLYTYNEQFF
J: TRBJ1-2; size: many; D: .; V: TRBV6-5; DNA: TGTGCCAGCAGTTACGGCACAGCTAACTATGGCTACACCTTC; CDR3: CASSYGTANYGYTF
J: TRBJ2-6; size: many; D: .; V: TRBV7-2; DNA: TGTGCCAGCAGCTTATGGCCGAACTCTGGGGCCAACGTCCTGACTTTC; CDR3: CASSLWPNSGANVLTF
J: TRBJ2-1; size: many; D: .; V: TRBV29-1; DNA: TGCAGCGCAGACACGCGGTTCTATGAGCAGTTCTTC; CDR3: CSADTRFYEQFF
J: TRBJ2-7; size: few; D: .; V: TRBV6-5; DNA: TGTGCCAGCAGTTACTCGAGGAGCCCGGGGGCTGACCTGGACGAGCAGTACTTC; CDR3: CASSYSRSPGADLDEQYF
J: TRBJ2-5; size: .; D: TRBD1; V: TRBV7-6; DNA: TGTGCCAGCAGCCGGGACAGGGGTTACGAGACCCAGTACTTC; CDR3: CASSRDRGYETQYF
J: TRBJ2-2; size: many; D: TRBD1; V: TRBV20-1; DNA: TGCAGTGCCAAGGGACAGGGGGCGGCCGGGGAGCTGTTTTTT; CDR3: CSAKGQGAAGELFF
J: TRBJ2-3; size: few; D: TRBD1; V: TRBV12-3/TRBV12-4; DNA: TGTGCCAGCAGTCTGGACAGGGCGACGCAGTATTTT; CDR3: CASSLDRATQYF
J: TRBJ2-3; size: many; D: TRBD2; V: TRBV12-3/TRBV12-4; DNA: TGTGCCAGCGGCGGGGGGGCGGATACGCAGTATTTT; CDR3: CASGGGADTQYF
J: TRBJ2-5; size: few; D: TRBD1; V: TRBV5-1; DNA: TGCGCCAGCAGCTTCTCCGGGACAGGGGGCGCTTTGGAGACCCAGTACTTC; CDR3: CASSFSGTGGALETQYF
J: TRBJ2-4; size: .; D: TRBD2; V: TRBV7-8; DNA: TGTGCCAGCAGCGAATGGACTAGCGGGCCCCACAAAAACATTCAGTACTTC; CDR3: CASSEWTSGPHKNIQYF
J: TRBJ2-7; size: .; D: .; V: TRBV10-3; DNA: TGTGCCATCAGTCAAGGACAGCTCTACGAGCAGTACTTC; CDR3: CAISQGQLYEQYF
J: TRBJ2-6; size: many; D: TRBD1; V: TRBV4-2; DNA: TGTGCCAGCAGCCAAGGAGTCCCGGGACAGGGTTCTGGGGCCAACGTCCTGACTTTC; CDR3: CASSQGVPGQGSGANVLTF
J: TRBJ1-1; size: few; D: .; V: TRBV12-3/TRBV12-4; DNA: TGTGCCAGCACTCTTCTGACAGGCCTGAACACTGAAGCTTTCTTT; CDR3: CASTLLTGLNTEAFF
J: TRBJ2-2; size: .; D: .; V: TRBV18; DNA: TGTGCCAGCTCACCACCCTCGACGGCGAACACCGGGGAGCTGTTTTTT; CDR3: CASSPPSTANTGELFF
J: TRBJ2-5; size: .; D: TRBD1; V: TRBV12-3/TRBV12-4; DNA: TGTGCCAGCAGGGGACAGACAGAGACCCAGTACTTC; CDR3: CASRGQTETQYF